Listed below are T cell receptor beta chains from one sample, sequenced in a study of blood T cell repertoires in COVID-19. Libraries were prepared by immunoSEQ multiplex PCR; TCRdb keeps only in-frame clonotypes and omits some of them. Of some 250,000 clones listed, more than 75% are singletons. The specimen sequenced was peripheral blood. Receptors were obtained from a middle-aged woman who had recovered from COVID-19. The CDR3 runs from the conserved cysteine through the conserved F or W. A D gene is named only where the DNA matches it firmly. Size is omitted from some rows. Given values are once, few, many or a class for expanded clones.

d_call clone_size j_call v_call cdr3_aa cdr3_nt
TRBD1 NA TRBJ2-7 TRBV7-9 CASSLTGDSYEQYF TGTGCCAGCAGCTTAACAGGGGATTCCTACGAGCAGTACTTC
TRBD1 NA TRBJ1-2 TRBV6-5 CASSQTGIGGYTF TGTGCCAGCAGTCAGACAGGGATTGGGGGCTACACCTTC
TRBD1 NA TRBJ2-2 TRBV6-5 CASRDTGGGSGELFF TGTGCCAGCAGGGATACAGGGGGCGGGAGCGGGGAGCTGTTTTTT
TRBD1 NA TRBJ1-5 TRBV24-1 CATSDPGTGNQPQHF TGTGCCACCAGTGACCCGGGGACAGGCAATCAGCCCCAGCATTTT
NA NA TRBJ2-1 TRBV30 CAWSHPSDLGNEQFF TGTGCCTGGAGCCACCCTAGCGACCTGGGCAATGAGCAGTTCTTC
NA once TRBJ2-3 TRBV7-2 CASSPTYTDTQYF TGTGCCAGCAGCCCCACCTACACAGATACGCAGTATTTT
TRBD2 NA TRBJ2-7 TRBV7-2 CASSTGLAGDRGQYF TGTGCCAGCAGCACGGGACTAGCGGGAGATCGGGGGCAGTACTTC
NA NA TRBJ2-3 TRBV27 CASSLGRVVDTQYF TGTGCCAGCAGTTTGGGCAGGGTTGTAGATACGCAGTATTTT
TRBD1 NA TRBJ2-7 TRBV12-3/TRBV12-4 CASSLPGQGEQYF TGTGCCAGCAGTTTACCCGGACAGGGAGAGCAGTACTTC
TRBD2 NA TRBJ2-1 TRBV2 CASSDGLAGVNEQFF TGTGCCAGCAGTGACGGGCTAGCGGGAGTCAATGAGCAGTTCTTC
TRBD1 once TRBJ2-1 TRBV2 CASNPQGAGNEQFF TGTGCCAGCAACCCGCAGGGGGCAGGGAATGAGCAGTTCTTC
TRBD2 NA TRBJ2-5 TRBV13 CASSLGGRAWETQYF TGTGCCAGCAGCTTAGGTGGGAGGGCCTGGGAGACCCAGTACTTC
NA once TRBJ2-3 TRBV7-8 CASSLVVGVGDTQYF TGTGCCAGCAGCTTAGTAGTGGGAGTGGGGGATACGCAGTATTTT
NA NA TRBJ1-2 TRBV27 CASSPSPRAYGYTF TGTGCCAGCAGTCCCTCCCCGAGGGCCTATGGCTACACCTTC
NA few TRBJ2-7 TRBV7-2 CASSPRSGMGEQYF TGTGCCAGCAGCCCACGCTCCGGGATGGGGGAGCAGTACTTC
TRBD1 NA TRBJ1-1 TRBV30 CAWSPPGRGRTEAFF TGTGCCTGGAGTCCACCGGGCAGGGGGAGGACTGAAGCTTTCTTT
NA NA TRBJ2-7 TRBV6-5 CASSYSGAAAYEQYF TGTGCCAGCAGTTACTCCGGAGCGGCCGCCTACGAGCAGTACTTC
TRBD2 NA TRBJ2-1 TRBV2 CASRRLAGVGNEQFF TGTGCCAGCAGGAGGCTAGCGGGAGTTGGGAATGAGCAGTTCTTC
NA NA TRBJ2-1 TRBV3-1/TRBV3-2 CASSPSGDPSRFF TGTGCCAGCAGCCCCTCGGGGGACCCTTCGCGGTTCTTC
TRBD1 NA TRBJ1-5 TRBV27 CASSEFPTGVQPQHF TGTGCCAGCAGTGAGTTCCCTACAGGGGTACAGCCCCAGCATTTT
NA NA TRBJ1-4 TRBV14 CASSPRTANEKLFF TGTGCCAGCAGCCCCAGGACAGCTAATGAAAAACTGTTTTTT
TRBD2 once TRBJ2-2 TRBV4-3 CASSQEKAGGAGELFF TGCGCCAGCAGCCAAGAGAAAGCGGGAGGGGCCGGGGAGCTGTTTTTT
TRBD1 NA TRBJ2-7 TRBV5-1 CASSPASGTGTYEQYF TGCGCCAGCAGCCCCGCCTCCGGGACAGGGACCTACGAGCAGTACTTC
NA NA TRBJ1-2 TRBV7-9 CASSAPGTLANYGYTF TGTGCCAGCAGCGCCCCCGGGACACTAGCTAACTATGGCTACACCTTC
NA NA TRBJ1-5 TRBV6-6 CASTYGGGTNQPQHF TGTGCCAGCACCTACGGGGGGGGAACCAATCAGCCCCAGCATTTT
NA few TRBJ1-5 TRBV7-9 CASSLGPPRQGSNQPQHF TGTGCCAGCAGCTTAGGCCCCCCCCGGCAGGGAAGCAATCAGCCCCAGCATTTT
NA NA TRBJ1-1 TRBV19 CASSIGTANTEAFF TGTGCCAGTAGTATAGGGACAGCGAACACTGAAGCTTTCTTT
TRBD1 NA TRBJ1-2 TRBV19 CASSPRTGEVGGYGYTF TGTGCCAGTAGTCCCCGGACAGGGGAGGTCGGTGGGTATGGCTACACCTTC
NA NA TRBJ2-5 TRBV29-1 CSVPLRGGSEETQYF TGCAGCGTTCCCCTGCGGGGAGGCTCGGAAGAGACCCAGTACTTC
TRBD1 NA TRBJ2-7 TRBV27 CASSRPGGTYEQYF TGTGCCAGCAGTCGTCCAGGGGGTACCTACGAGCAGTACTTC
TRBD1 NA TRBJ2-2 TRBV6-2/TRBV6-3 CASSTHLLHRDRNTGELFF TGTGCCAGCAGTACTCACCTCCTCCACAGGGACAGGAACACCGGGGAGCTGTTTTTT
TRBD1 NA TRBJ1-3 TRBV15 CATSGQGLFSGNTIYF TGTGCCACCAGCGGACAGGGCCTCTTCTCTGGAAACACCATATATTTT
TRBD1 once TRBJ1-4 TRBV3-1/TRBV3-2 CASSPRQGANEKLFF TGTGCCAGCAGCCCTAGACAGGGGGCTAATGAAAAACTGTTTTTT
TRBD1 NA TRBJ2-6 TRBV11-2 CASSRRTGGPPTRANVLTF TGTGCCAGCAGCCGGCGGACAGGGGGCCCTCCCACTAGGGCCAACGTCCTGACTTTC
NA NA TRBJ2-7 TRBV13 CASSLGGGYEQYF TGTGCCAGCAGCTTAGGTGGAGGTTACGAGCAGTACTTC
NA NA TRBJ1-5 TRBV7-2 CASSLAAGNQPQHF TGTGCCAGCAGCTTAGCCGCGGGGAATCAGCCCCAGCATTTT
TRBD1 NA TRBJ2-2 TRBV2 CASRRGPDTGELFF TGTGCCAGCCGTAGGGGGCCGGACACCGGGGAGCTGTTTTTT
TRBD2 once TRBJ2-4 TRBV6-6 CASGRGGLAKNIQYF TGTGCCAGCGGACGGGGAGGGCTGGCCAAAAACATTCAGTACTTC
NA NA TRBJ2-1 TRBV3-1/TRBV3-2 CASSQDRYNEQFF TGTGCCAGCAGCCAAGACCGGTACAATGAGCAGTTCTTC
NA few TRBJ1-5 TRBV5-6 CASSWGRQQPQHF TGTGCCAGCAGCTGGGGGCGGCAGCAGCCCCAGCATTTT
NA NA TRBJ2-2 TRBV5-8 CASSLLGTNTGELFF TGTGCCAGCAGCTTGCTCGGGACAAACACCGGGGAGCTGTTTTTT
NA NA TRBJ2-5 TRBV24-1 CATSENRVVEETQYF TGTGCCACCAGCGAGAACAGGGTAGTAGAAGAGACCCAGTACTTC